This T cell receptor (beta chain) was retrieved from a study of cytomegalovirus exposure and HLA in healthy donors. In the PCR, 60 Vbeta and 13 Jbeta primers were used. Sequencing was performed with immunoSEQ multiplex PCR; in TCRdb, only in-frame clones are kept and a portion is missing. The sample has some 61,000 clones, approximately 80% seen once; the top ten hold approximately 6.2%. The CDR3 length is 16 residues. Looked up from germline, CDR1 is SGHTA and CDR2 is FQGNSA. The TCR comes from a human donor in good health. J is TRBJ2-5 and V is TRBV7-2; 7 nucleotides match TRBD2. The DNA end lines up better with TRBJ2-7; the J call may be wrong. Sequences were obtained from PBMCs. CDR3 coding DNA: TGTGCCAGCAGCTTCGTGTCGACTAGCCCAAACTACGAGCAGTACTTC. Residues: CASSFVSTSPNYEQYF.